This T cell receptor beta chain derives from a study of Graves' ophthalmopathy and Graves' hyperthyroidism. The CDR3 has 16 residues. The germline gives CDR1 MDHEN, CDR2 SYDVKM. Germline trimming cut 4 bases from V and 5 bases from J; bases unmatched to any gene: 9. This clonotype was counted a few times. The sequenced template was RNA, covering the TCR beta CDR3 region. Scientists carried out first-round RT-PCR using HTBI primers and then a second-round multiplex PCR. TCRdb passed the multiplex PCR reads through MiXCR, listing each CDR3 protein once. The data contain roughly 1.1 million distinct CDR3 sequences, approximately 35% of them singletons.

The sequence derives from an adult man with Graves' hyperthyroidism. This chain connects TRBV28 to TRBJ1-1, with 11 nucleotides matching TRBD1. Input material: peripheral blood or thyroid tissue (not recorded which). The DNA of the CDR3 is TGTGCCAGCAGTTGGACAGGGGGCGGTTTAGGGACTGAAGCTTTCTTT. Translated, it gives CASSWTGGGLGTEAFF.